This TCR beta chain is drawn from a study of T cells after yellow fever vaccination. Study background: Fractions containing few cells were prepared with SMART-Seq v4 Ultra Low Input. General study results and limits: Weaker overall, the secondary response nonetheless peaked faster (day 5 versus 15). A small share of clonotypes appeared in both CD4 and CD8 compartments. The booster response re-showed most primary clones: 96% CD4, over 80% CD8.

Details on this clonotype: Antigen specificity is unknown.

TCRdb reanalysed the 5' RACE reads using MiXCR and keeps one entry per CDR3 protein. The sample comprises about 99,000 distinct CDR3 sequences, 5.8% of which are singletons, and about two fifths rests with the top ten. Germline values: CDR1 SQVTM, CDR2 ANQGSEA. Trimming at V came to 4 bases and at J to 4 bases, leaving 14 bases not matched to a gene. This CDR3 contains 17 residues. This receptor was identified in a man aged 18 to 35 who received the YFV17D yellow fever vaccine. J is TRBJ2-1 and V is TRBV29-1; 9 bases agree with TRBD2. The input for sequencing was CD8+ T cells sorted from PBMCs, taken 10 days after the yellow fever booster vaccination. The CDR3 here is CSVVKAGGPRIYNEQFF. The CDR3 DNA follows: TGCAGCGTTGTGAAAGCGGGGGGCCCCAGGATATACAATGAGCAGTTCTTC.